This entry features one T cell receptor beta chain sequence. Its cognate antigen is unknown. The donors, aged about 6 to 100, were healthy Caucasians from Russia. Isolation of PBMCs gave at least 6 million cells per sample. These data come from a study of blood T cells in healthy people across ages. Alongside a J-beta primer mix, a sample-barcoded 5' primer served in a second PCR lasting about 6 to 12 cycles. A minimum of 2.5 million CDR3-containing paired-end reads was obtained for each sample. TCRdb re-called the 5' RACE reads through MiXCR, storing one row per CDR3 protein. The sample holds 650,000 or so distinct CDR3 sequences, around 52% seen once. CDR3 length: 13 amino acids. Germline V gene data show CDR1 as DFQATT and CDR2 as SNEGSKA (reference sequence). V lost 0 bases and J 4 bases, leaving 9 bases between the germline ends. Study-wide results and caveats: Conclusively comparing naive with antigen-experienced cells was impossible with unsorted PBMCs.

This sequence originates from a woman older than 75 in good health. Source material: blood. The chain joins TRBV20-1 to TRBJ2-5, with no clear D. CDR3 nucleotides: TGCAGTGCTAGAGATCTCCTTCTAGAGACCCAGTACTTC. As protein: CSARDLLLETQYF.